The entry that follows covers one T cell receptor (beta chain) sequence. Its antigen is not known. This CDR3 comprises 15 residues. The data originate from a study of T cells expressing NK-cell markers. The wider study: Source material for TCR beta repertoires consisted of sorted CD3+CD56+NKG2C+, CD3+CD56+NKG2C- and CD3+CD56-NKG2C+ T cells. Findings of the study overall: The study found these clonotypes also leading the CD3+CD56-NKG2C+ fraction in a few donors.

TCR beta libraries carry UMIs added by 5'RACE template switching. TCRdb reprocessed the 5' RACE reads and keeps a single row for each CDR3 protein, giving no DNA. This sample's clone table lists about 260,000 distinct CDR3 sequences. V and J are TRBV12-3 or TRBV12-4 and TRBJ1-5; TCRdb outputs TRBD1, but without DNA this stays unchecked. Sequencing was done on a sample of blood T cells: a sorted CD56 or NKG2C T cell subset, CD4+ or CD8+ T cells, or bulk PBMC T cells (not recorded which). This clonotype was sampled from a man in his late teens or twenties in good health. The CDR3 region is CASRTTLAGNQPQHF.